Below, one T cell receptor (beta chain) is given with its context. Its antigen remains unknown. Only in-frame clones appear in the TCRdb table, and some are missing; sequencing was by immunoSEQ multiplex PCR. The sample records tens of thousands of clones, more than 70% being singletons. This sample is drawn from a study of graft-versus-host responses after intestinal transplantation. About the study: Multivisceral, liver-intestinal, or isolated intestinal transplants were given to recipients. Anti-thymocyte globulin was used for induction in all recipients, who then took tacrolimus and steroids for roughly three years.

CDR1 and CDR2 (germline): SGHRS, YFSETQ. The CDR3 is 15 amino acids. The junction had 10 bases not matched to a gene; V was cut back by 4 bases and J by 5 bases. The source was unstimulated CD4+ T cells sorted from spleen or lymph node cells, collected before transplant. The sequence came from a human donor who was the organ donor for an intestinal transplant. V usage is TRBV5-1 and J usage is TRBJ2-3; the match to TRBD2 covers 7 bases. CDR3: CASSLDRTSVDTQYF. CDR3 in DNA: TGCGCCAGCAGCCTCGACCGAACTAGCGTAGATACGCAGTATTTT.